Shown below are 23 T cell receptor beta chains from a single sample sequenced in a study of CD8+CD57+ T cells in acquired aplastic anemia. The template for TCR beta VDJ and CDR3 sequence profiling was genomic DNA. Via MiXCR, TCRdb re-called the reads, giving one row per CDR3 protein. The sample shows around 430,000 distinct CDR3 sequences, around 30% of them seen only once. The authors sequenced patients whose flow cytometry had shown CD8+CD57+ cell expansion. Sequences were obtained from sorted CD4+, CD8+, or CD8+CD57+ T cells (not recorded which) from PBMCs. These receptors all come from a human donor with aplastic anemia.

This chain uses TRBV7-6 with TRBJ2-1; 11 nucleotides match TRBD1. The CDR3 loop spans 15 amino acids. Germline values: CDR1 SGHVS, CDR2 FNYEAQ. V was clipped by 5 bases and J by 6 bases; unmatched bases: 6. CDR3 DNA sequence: TGTGCCAGCAGCGGCCGGGACAGGGGGATCAATGAGCAGTTCTTC. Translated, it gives CASSGRDRGINEQFF.

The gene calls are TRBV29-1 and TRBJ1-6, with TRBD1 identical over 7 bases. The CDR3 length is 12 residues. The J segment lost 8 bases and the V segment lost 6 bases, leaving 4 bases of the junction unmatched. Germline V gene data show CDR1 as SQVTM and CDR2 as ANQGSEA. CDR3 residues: CSVGDRDSPLHF. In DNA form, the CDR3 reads TGCAGCGTGGGAGACAGGGATTCACCCCTCCACTTT.

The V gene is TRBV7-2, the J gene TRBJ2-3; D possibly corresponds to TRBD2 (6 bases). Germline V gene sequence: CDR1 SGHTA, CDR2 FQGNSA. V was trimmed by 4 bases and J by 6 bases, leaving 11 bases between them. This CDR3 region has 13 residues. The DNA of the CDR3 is TGTGCCAGCAGCTCCCTTCTAGCGGATACGCAGTATTTT. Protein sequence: CASSSLLADTQYF. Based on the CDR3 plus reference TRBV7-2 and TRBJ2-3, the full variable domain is GAGVSQSPSNKVTEKGKDVELRCDPISGHTALYWYRQSLGQGLEFLIYFQGNSAPDKSGLPSDRFSAERTGGSVSTLTIQRTQQEDSAVYLCASSSLLADTQYFGPGTRLTVL.

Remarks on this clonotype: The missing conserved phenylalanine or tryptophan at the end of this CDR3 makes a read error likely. Written as DNA, the CDR3 is TGTGCCGCCAGCAGAGACAGTCGCCTTTGGCAGTATTCT. This codes for CAASRDSRLWQYS. This chain uses TRBV15 with TRBJ2-3, with D perhaps matching TRBD1 (5 bases). The CDR3 is 13 amino acids. Germline lookup yields CDR1 LNHNV and CDR2 YYDKDF (reference sequence).

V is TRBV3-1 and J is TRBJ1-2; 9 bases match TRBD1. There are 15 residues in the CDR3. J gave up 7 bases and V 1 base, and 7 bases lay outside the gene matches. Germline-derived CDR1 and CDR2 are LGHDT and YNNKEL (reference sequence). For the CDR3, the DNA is TGTGCCAGCAGCCAAGCCAACAGGGGGCCAAGTGGCTACACCTTC. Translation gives CASSQANRGPSGYTF.

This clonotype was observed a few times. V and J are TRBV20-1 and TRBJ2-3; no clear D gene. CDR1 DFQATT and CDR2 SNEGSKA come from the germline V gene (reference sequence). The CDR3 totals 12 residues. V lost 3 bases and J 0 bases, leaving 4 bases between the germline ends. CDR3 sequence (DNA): TGCAGTGCTAGGGCTAGCACAGATACGCAGTATTTT. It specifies CSARASTDTQYF.

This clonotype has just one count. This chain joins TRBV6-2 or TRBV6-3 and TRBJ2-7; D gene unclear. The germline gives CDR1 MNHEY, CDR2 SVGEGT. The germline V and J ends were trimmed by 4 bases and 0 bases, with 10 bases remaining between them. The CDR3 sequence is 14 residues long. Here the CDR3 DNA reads TGTGCCAGCAGTTTGACCCTGAACTCCTACGAGCAGTACTTC. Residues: CASSLTLNSYEQYF.

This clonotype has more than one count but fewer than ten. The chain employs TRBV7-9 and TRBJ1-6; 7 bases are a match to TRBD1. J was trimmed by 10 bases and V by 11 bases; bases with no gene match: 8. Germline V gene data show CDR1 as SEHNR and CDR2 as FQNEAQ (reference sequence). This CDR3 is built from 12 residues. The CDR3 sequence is CAWGGGGSPLHF. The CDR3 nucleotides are TGTGCCTGGGGGGGAGGGGGCTCACCCCTCCACTTT.

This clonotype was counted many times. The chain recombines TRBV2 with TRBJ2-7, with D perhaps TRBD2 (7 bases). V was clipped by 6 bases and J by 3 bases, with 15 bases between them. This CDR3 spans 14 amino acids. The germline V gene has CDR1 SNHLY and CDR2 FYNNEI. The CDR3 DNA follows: TGTGCCAGCAGGATCGGGGGGCTAAACTACGAGCAGTACTTC. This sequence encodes CASRIGGLNYEQYF.

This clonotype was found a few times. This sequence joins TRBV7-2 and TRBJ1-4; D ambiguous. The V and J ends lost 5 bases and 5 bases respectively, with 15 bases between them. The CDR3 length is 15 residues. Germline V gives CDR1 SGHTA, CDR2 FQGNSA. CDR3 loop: CASSMNPGRNEKLFF. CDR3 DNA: TGTGCCAGCAGCATGAACCCGGGAAGAAATGAAAAACTGTTTTTT. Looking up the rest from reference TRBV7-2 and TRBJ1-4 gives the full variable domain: GAGVSQSPSNKVTEKGKDVELRCDPISGHTALYWYRQSLGQGLEFLIYFQGNSAPDKSGLPSDRFSAERTGGSVSTLTIQRTQQEDSAVYLCASSMNPGRNEKLFFGSGTQLSVL.

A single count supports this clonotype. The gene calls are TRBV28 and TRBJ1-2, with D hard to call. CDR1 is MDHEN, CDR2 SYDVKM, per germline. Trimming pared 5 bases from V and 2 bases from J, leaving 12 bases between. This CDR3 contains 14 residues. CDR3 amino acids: CASSVRPANYGYTF. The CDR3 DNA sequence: TGTGCCAGCAGTGTCAGGCCGGCAAACTATGGCTACACCTTC.

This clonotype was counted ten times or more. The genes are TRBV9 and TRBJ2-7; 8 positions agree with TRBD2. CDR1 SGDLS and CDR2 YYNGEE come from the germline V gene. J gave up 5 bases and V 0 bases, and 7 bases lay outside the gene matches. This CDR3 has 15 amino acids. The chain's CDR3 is CASSVGRGEFHEQYF. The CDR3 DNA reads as TGTGCCAGCAGCGTAGGGCGGGGGGAATTCCACGAGCAGTACTTC.

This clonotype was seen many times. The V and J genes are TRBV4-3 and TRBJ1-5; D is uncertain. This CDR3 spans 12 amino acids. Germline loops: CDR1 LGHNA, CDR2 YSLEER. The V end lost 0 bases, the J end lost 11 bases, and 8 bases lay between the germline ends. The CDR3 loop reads CASSQDGQAQHF. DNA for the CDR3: TGCGCCAGCAGCCAAGATGGGCAAGCCCAGCATTTT.

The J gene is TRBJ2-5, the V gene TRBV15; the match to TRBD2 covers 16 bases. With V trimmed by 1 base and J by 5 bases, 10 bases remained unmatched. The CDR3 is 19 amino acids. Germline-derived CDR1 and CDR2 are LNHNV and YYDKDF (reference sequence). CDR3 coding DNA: TGTGCCACCAGCAGAGCTCGCGGGACTAGCGGGAGGGCCGGGGAGACCCAGTACTTC. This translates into CATSRARGTSGRAGETQYF.

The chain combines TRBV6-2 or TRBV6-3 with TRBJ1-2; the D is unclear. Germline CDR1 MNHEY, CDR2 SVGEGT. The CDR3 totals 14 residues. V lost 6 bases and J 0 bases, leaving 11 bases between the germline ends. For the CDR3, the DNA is TGTGCCAGCAGCCTCATGACATCTAACTATGGCTACACCTTC. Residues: CASSLMTSNYGYTF.

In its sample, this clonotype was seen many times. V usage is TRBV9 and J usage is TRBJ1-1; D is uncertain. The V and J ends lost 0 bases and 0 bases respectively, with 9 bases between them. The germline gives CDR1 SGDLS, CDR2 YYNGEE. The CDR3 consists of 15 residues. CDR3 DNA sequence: TGTGCCAGCAGCGTAGGCAGTTCATTGAACACTGAAGCTTTCTTT. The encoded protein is CASSVGSSLNTEAFF.

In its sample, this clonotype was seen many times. CDR3 coding DNA: TGTGCCACCAGTGGATCTGGGAGGGGTGGAACAGATACGCAGTATTTT. Translating gives CATSGSGRGGTDTQYF. V usage is TRBV24-1 and J usage is TRBJ2-3, with TRBD2 matching 7 bases. Trimming cost V 5 bases and J 3 bases; bases outside gene matches: 10. The germline V gene has CDR1 KGHDR and CDR2 SFDVKD. CDR3 length equals 16 residues.

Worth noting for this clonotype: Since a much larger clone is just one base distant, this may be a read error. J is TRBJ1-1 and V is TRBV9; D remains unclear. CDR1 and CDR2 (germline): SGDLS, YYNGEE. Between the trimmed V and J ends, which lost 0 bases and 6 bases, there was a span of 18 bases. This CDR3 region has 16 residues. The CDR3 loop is CASSVVAGAFLAEAFF. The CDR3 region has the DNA TGTGCCAGCAGCGTAGTGGCAGGAGCCTTTCTCGCTGAAGCTTTCTTT.

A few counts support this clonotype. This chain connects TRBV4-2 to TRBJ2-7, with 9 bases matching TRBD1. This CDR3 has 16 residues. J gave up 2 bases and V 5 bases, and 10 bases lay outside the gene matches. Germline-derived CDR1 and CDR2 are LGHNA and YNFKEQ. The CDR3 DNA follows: TGTGCCAGCAGCAAAGGTTCGACAGGGGGGACCTACGAGCAGTACTTC. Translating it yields CASSKGSTGGTYEQYF.

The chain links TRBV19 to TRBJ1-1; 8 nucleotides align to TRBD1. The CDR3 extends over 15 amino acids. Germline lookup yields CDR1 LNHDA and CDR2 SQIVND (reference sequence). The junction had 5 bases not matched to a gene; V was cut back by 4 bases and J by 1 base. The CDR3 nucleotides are TGTGCCAGTAGTACCGGGACAGGTAGGAACACTGAAGCTTTCTTT. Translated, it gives CASSTGTGRNTEAFF.

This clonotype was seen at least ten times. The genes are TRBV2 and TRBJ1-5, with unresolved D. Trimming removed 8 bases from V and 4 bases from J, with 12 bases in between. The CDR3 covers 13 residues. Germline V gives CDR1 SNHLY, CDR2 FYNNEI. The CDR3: CASDDMGNQPQHF. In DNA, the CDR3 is TGTGCCAGCGACGACATGGGGAATCAGCCCCAGCATTTT.

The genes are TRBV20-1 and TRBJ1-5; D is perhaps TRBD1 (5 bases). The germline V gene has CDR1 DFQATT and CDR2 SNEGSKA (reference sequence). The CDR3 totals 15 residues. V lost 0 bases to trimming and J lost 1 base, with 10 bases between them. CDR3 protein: CSARDYRRSNQPQHF. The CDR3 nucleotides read TGCAGTGCTAGAGATTACAGGAGGAGCAATCAGCCCCAGCATTTT.

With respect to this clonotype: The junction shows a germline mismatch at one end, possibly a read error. The CDR3 bases are TGTGCCAACAGCTTGGAACAGGGCCAGGCTGGAAACACCATATATTTT. Encoded protein: CANSLEQGQAGNTIYF. The chain joins TRBV5-4 to TRBJ1-3, with D tentatively TRBD1 (6 bases). This CDR3 spans 16 amino acids. Germline V lookup: CDR1 SGHNT, CDR2 YYREEE (reference sequence).